Given below is one T cell receptor beta chain in context. Its antigen remains unidentified. This sample is part of a study of graft-versus-host responses after intestinal transplantation. Study background: In this cohort, recipients had multivisceral, liver-intestinal, or isolated intestinal transplants. Induction with anti-thymocyte globulin, then tacrolimus and steroids for around three years, was given to all recipients.

V gave up 6 bases and J gave up 1 base; unmatched junction bases: 3. The CDR3 consists of 13 residues. Germline V gives CDR1 SEHNR, CDR2 FQNEAQ (reference sequence). Measured with immunoSEQ multiplex PCR; TCRdb has only the in-frame clones, and not every one. Altogether roughly 100,000 clones are present, 93% being singletons, with the ten largest covering more than 0.9%. Study-level results: Some GvH clones appeared in ileal mucosa or blood before recipient bone marrow. Peak circulating GvH clone levels tracked with early post-transplant HvG declines.

Sequenced here: unstimulated CD8+ T cells sorted from spleen or lymph node cells, sampled before intestinal transplant. The receptor was isolated from a human donor who received an intestinal transplant. The rearrangement uses TRBV7-9 and TRBJ2-7, with 7 bases fitting TRBD2. In DNA, the CDR3 is TGTGCCAGCAGTCAAGCGGGGTCCTACGAGCAGTACTTC. It is translated as CASSQAGSYEQYF.